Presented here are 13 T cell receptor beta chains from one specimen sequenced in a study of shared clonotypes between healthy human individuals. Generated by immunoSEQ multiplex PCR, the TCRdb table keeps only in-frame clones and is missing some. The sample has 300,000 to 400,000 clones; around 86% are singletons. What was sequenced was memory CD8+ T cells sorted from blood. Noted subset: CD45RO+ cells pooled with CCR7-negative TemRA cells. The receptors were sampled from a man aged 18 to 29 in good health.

CDR3 in amino acids: CASSQFSSPEQEPPGYGYTF. In DNA form, the CDR3 reads TGTGCCAGCAGTCAATTTAGTTCTCCGGAACAGGAGCCCCCTGGATATGGCTACACCTTC. The chain combines TRBV9 with TRBJ1-2, with D possibly matching TRBD1 (5 bases). The length of the CDR3 is 20 residues. In germline, CDR1 is SGDLS, CDR2 YYNGEE. V gave up 5 bases and J gave up 5 bases, with 34 bases separating them.

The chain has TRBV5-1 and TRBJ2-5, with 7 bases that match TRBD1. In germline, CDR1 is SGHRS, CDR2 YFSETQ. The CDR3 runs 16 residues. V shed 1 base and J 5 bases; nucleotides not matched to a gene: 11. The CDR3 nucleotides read TGCGCCAGCAGCTTGTGGTTGACAGGGCAATCTGAGACCCAGTACTTC. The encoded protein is CASSLWLTGQSETQYF.

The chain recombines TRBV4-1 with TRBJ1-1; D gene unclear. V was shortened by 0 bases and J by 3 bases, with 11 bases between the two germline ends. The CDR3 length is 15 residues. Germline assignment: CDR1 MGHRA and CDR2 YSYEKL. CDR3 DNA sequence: TGCGCCAGCAGCCAAGAACCGAGAGGAGACACTGAAGCTTTCTTT. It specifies CASSQEPRGDTEAFF.

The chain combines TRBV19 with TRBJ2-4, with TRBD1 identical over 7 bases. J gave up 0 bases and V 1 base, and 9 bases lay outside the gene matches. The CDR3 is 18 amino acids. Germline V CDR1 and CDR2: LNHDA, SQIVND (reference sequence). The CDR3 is CASSIAPTGSLAKNIQYF. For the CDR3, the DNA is TGTGCCAGTAGTATAGCTCCGACAGGGTCCTTAGCCAAAAACATTCAGTACTTC.

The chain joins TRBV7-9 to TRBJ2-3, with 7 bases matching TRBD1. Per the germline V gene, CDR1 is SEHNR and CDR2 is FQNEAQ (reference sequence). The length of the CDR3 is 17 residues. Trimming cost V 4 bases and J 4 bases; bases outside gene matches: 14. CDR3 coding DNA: TGTGCCAGCAGCTCTGCGTCCCTAGAGACAGGGCCAGATACGCAGTATTTT. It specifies CASSSASLETGPDTQYF.

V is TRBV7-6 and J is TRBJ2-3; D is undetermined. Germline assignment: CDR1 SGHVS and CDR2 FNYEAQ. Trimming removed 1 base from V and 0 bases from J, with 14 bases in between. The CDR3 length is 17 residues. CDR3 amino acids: CASSLGAFAASTDTQYF. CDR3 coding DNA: TGTGCCAGCAGCTTAGGCGCCTTCGCAGCTAGCACAGATACGCAGTATTTT.

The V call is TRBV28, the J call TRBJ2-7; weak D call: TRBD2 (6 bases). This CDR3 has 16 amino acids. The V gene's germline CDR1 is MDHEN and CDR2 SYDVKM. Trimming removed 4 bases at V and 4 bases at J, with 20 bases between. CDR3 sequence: CASSSPPRRDWYEQYF. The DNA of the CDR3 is TGTGCCAGCAGTTCCCCCCCCCGGCGGGACTGGTACGAGCAGTACTTC.

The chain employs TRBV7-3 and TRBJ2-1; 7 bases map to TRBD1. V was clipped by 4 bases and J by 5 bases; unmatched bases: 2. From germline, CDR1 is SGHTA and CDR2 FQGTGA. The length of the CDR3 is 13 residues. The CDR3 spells CASSSGGDNEQFF. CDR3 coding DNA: TGTGCCAGCAGCTCAGGGGGAGACAATGAGCAGTTCTTC.

CDR3 amino acids: CAISESRMVSGNTIYF. CDR3 nucleotides: TGTGCCATCAGTGAGTCCCGCATGGTCTCTGGAAACACCATATATTTT. The gene calls are TRBV10-3 and TRBJ1-3; no definite D call. V was pared by 0 bases and J by 0 bases, with 9 bases between. CDR1 is ENHRY, CDR2 SYGVKD, per germline. The CDR3 length is 16 residues.

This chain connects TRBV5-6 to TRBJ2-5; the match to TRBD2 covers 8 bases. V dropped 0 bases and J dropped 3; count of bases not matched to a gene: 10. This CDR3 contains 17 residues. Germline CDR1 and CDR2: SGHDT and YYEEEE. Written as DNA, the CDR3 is TGTGCCAGCAGCTTGGAAGGAAGCGGGAGATCGAAAGAGACCCAGTACTTC. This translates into CASSLEGSGRSKETQYF.

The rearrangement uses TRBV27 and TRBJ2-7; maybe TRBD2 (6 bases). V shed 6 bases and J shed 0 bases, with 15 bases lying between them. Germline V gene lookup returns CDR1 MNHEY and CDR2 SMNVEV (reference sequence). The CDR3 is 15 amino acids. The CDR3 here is CASSFLARSSYEQYF. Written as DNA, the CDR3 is TGTGCCAGCAGCTTCCTAGCGAGGAGCTCCTACGAGCAGTACTTC.

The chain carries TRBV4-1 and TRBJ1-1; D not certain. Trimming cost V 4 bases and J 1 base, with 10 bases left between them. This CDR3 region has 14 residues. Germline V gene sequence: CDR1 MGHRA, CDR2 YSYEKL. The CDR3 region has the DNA TGCGCCAGCAGCCCCATGGAAAAGAACACTGAAGCTTTCTTT. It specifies CASSPMEKNTEAFF.

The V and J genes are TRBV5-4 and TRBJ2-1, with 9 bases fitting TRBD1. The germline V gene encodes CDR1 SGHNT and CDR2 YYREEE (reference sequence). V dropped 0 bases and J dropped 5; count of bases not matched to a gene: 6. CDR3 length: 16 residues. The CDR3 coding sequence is TGTGCCAGCAGCTTGGCCCCACAGGGGGCCAACAATGAGCAGTTCTTC. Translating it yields CASSLAPQGANNEQFF. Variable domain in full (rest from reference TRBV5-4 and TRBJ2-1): ETGVTQSPTHLIKTRGQQVTLRCSSQSGHNTVSWYQQALGQGPQFIFQYYREEENGRGNFPPRFSGLQFPNYSSELNVNALELDDSALYLCASSLAPQGANNEQFFGPGTRLTVL.